The present TCR beta chain was sequenced within a study of stem cell transplantation in POMP-related autoinflammatory disease. Germline V lookup: CDR1 MNHNS, CDR2 SASEGT. V was pared by 0 bases and J by 0 bases, with 12 bases between. This CDR3 has 17 residues. This table comes from immunoSEQ multiplex PCR, and its TCRdb copy is limited to in-frame clones, with some not included. Of about 68,000 clones in the sample, approximately 91% were seen once. V and J are TRBV6-1 and TRBJ1-3; D is unresolved. The TCR originated in a human patient with POMP-related autoinflammation and immune dysregulation (PRAID). Among the T cells, some may be from the graft donor. The sample consisted of CD4+ T cells from PBMCs, taken after stem cell transplantation. The DNA for the CDR3 is TGTGCCAGCAGTGAAGCAGTCGGCAGATCCTCTGGAAACACCATATATTTT. It yields the protein CASSEAVGRSSGNTIYF.